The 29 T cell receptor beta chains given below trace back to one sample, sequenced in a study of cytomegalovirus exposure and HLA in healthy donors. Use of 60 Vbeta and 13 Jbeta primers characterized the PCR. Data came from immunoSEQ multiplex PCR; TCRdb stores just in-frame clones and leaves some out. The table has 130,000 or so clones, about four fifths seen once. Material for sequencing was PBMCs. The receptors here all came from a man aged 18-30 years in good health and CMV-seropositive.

The CDR3 sequence is CASSITYRTSAPPDTQYF. Written as DNA, the CDR3 is TGTGCCAGTAGTATAACTTACCGGACTAGCGCTCCCCCAGATACGCAGTATTTT. The V call is TRBV19, the J call TRBJ2-3, with 9 bases lining up with TRBD2. Per the germline V gene, CDR1 is LNHDA and CDR2 is SQIVND (reference sequence). V shed 2 bases, J shed 4 bases, and the junction held 13 bases outside the gene matches. The CDR3 is made up of 18 amino acids.

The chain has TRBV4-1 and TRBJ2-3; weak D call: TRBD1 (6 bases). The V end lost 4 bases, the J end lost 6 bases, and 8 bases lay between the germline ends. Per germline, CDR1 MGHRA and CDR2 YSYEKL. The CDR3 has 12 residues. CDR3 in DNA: TGCGCCAGCAGCCCGAGGGGGGATACGCAGTATTTT. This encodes CASSPRGDTQYF.

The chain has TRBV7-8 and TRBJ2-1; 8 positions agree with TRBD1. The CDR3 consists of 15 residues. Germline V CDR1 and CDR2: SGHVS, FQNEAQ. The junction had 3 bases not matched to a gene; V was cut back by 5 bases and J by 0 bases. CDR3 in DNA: TGTGCCAGCAGCCCCAGGGGGCACTCCTACAATGAGCAGTTCTTC. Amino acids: CASSPRGHSYNEQFF.

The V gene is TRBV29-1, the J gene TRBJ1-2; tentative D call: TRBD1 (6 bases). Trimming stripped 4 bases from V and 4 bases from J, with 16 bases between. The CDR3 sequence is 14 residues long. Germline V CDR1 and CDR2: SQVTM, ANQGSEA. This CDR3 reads CSVVRPGDSYGYTF. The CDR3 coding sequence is TGCAGCGTTGTGAGGCCAGGGGATAGCTATGGCTACACCTTC. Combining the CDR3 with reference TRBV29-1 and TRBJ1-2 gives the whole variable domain SAVISQKPSRDICQRGTSLTIQCQVDSQVTMMFWYRQQPGQSLTLIATANQGSEATYESGFVIDKFPISRPNLTFSTLTVSNMSPEDSSIYLCSVVRPGDSYGYTFGSGTRLTVV.

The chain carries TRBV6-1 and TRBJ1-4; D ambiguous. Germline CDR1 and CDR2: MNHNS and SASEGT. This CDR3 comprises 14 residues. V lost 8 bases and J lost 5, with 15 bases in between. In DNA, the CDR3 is TGTGCCAGCGAGGCTTTATTATTAAATGAAAAACTGTTTTTT. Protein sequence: CASEALLLNEKLFF.

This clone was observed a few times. CDR3 loop: CAINHDSGQPQHF. The CDR3 DNA reads TGTGCCATCAACCATGACTCGGGTCAGCCCCAGCATTTT. The chain is built from TRBV10-3 and TRBJ1-5; D unresolved. The CDR3 is 13 residues long. CDR1 and CDR2 from the germline V gene are ENHRY and SYGVKD. V lost 7 bases, J lost 6 bases, and 13 bases lay in between.

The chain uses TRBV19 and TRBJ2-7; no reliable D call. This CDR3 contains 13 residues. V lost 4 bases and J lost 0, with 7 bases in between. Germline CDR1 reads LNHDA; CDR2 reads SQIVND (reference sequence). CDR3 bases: TGTGCCAGTAGTACCCCCCACTCCTACGAGCAGTACTTC. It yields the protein CASSTPHSYEQYF.

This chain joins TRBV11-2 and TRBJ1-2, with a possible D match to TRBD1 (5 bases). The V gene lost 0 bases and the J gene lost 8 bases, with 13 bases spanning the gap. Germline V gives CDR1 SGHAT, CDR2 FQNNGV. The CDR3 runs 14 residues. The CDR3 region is CASSLDSGGTGYTF. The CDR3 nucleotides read TGTGCCAGCAGCTTAGATTCCGGCGGGACGGGCTACACCTTC.

CDR3 nucleotide sequence: TGTGCCAGCAACGGACTAGGTGCGGAGGAGCAGTACTTC. It is translated as CASNGLGAEEQYF. The V and J genes are TRBV5-8 and TRBJ2-7; 7 bases agree with TRBD2. Unmatched junction bases numbered 10, after V lost 6 bases and J lost 7 bases. In germline, CDR1 is SGHTS, CDR2 YDEGEE. The CDR3 consists of 13 residues.

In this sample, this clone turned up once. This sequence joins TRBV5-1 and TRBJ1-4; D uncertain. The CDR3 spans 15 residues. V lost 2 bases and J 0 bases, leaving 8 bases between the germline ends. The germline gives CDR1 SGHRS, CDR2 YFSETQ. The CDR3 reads CASSFGEATNEKLFF. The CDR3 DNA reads TGCGCCAGCAGCTTCGGAGAGGCAACTAATGAAAAACTGTTTTTT.

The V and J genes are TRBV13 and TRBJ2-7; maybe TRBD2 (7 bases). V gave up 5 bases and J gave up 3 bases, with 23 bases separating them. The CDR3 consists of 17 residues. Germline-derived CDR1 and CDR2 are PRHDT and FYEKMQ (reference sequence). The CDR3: CASSEIRGGGRGYEQYF. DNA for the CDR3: TGTGCCAGCAGCGAAATAAGGGGGGGTGGTCGTGGCTACGAGCAGTACTTC. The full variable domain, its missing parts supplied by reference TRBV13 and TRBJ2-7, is AAGVIQSPRHLIKEKRETATLKCYPIPRHDTVYWYQQGPGQDPQFLISFYEKMQSDKGSIPDRFSAQQFSDYHSELNMSSLELGDSALYFCASSEIRGGGRGYEQYFGPGTRLTVT.

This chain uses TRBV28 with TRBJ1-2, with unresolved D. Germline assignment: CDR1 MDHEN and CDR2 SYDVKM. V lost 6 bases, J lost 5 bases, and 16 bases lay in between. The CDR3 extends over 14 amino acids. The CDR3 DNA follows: TGTGCCAGCAGCCCAGACCCTGGAGCGTATGGCTACACCTTC. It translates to CASSPDPGAYGYTF.

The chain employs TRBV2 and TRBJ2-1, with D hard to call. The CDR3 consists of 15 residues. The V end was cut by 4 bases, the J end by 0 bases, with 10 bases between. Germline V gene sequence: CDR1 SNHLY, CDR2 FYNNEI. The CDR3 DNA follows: TGTGCCAGCAGTGGAGGAGCGATCTCCTACAATGAGCAGTTCTTC. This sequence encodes CASSGGAISYNEQFF.

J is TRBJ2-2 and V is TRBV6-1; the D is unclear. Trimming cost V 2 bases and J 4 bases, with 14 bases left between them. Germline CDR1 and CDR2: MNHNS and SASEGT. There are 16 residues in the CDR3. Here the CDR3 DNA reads TGTGCCAGCAGTGAAAATCCACTCCGGAGCACCGGGGAGCTGTTTTTT. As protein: CASSENPLRSTGELFF.

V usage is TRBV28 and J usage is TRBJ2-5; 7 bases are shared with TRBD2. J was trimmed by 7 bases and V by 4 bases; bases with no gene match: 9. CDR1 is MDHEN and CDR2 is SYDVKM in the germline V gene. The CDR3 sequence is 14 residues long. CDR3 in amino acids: CASSSTKGGVTQYF. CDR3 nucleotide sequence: TGTGCCAGCAGTTCGACAAAGGGAGGGGTGACCCAGTACTTC. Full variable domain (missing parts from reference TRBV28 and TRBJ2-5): DVKVTQSSRYLVKRTGEKVFLECVQDMDHENMFWYRQDPGLGLRLIYFSYDVKMKEKGDIPEGYSVSREKKERFSLILESASTNQTSMYLCASSSTKGGVTQYFGPGTRLLVL.

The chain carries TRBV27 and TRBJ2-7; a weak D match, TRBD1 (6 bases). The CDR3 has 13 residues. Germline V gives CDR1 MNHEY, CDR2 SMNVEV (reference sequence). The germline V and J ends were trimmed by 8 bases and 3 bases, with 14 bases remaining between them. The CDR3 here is CASRKGVYYEQYF. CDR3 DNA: TGTGCCAGCCGCAAGGGGGTATACTACGAGCAGTACTTC.

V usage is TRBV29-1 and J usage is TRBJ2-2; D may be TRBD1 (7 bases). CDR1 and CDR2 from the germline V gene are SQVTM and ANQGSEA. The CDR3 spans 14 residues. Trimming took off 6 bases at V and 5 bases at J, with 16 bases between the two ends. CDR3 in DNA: TGCAGCGTGCGCGGGACAGCCCGAACCGGGGAGCTGTTTTTT. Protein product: CSVRGTARTGELFF.

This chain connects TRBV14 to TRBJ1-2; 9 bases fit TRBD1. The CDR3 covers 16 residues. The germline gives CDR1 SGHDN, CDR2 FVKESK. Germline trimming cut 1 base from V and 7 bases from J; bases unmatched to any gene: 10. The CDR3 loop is CASSQAAGTGLPGYTF. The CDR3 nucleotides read TGTGCCAGCAGCCAAGCTGCCGGGACAGGGCTTCCTGGCTACACCTTC. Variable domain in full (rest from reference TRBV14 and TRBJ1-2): EAGVTQFPSHSVIEKGQTVTLRCDPISGHDNLYWYRRVMGKEIKFLLHFVKESKQDESGMPNNRFLAERTGGTYSTLKVQPAELEDSGVYFCASSQAAGTGLPGYTFGSGTRLTVV.

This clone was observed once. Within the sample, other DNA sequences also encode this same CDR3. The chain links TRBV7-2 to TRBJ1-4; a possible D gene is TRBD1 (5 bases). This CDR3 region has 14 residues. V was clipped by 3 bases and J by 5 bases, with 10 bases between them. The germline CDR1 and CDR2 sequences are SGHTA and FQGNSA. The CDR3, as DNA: TGTGCCAGCAGCTTGGGTCGGGGGAATGAAAAACTGTTTTTT. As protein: CASSLGRGNEKLFF.

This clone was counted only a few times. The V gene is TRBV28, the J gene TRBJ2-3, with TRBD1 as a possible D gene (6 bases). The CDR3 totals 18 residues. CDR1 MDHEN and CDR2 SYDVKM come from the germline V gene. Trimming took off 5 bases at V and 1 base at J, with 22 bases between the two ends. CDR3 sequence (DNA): TGTGCCAGCAGTCCCCCCGCAGGGGACGCGGAGCGCACAGATACGCAGTATTTT. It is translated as CASSPPAGDAERTDTQYF.

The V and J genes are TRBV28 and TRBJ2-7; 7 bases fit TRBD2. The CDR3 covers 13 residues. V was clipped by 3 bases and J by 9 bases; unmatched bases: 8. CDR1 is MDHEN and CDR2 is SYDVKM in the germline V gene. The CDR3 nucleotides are TGTGCCAGCAGTTTGGGATCTCCGGGGGGGCAGTACTTC. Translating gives CASSLGSPGGQYF.

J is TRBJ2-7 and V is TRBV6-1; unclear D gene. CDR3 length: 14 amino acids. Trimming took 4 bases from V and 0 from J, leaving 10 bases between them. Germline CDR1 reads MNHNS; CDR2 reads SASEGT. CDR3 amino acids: CASSVLGSSYEQYF. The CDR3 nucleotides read TGTGCCAGCAGTGTCCTCGGGTCCTCCTACGAGCAGTACTTC.

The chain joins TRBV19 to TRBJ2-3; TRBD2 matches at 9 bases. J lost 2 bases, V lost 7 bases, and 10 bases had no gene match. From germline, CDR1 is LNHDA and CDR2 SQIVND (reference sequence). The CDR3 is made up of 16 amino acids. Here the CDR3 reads CASTGSGSYFTDTQYF. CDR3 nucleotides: TGTGCCAGTACAGGTAGCGGGAGCTATTTCACAGATACGCAGTATTTT. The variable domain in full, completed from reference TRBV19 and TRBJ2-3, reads DGGITQSPKYLFRKEGQNVTLSCEQNLNHDAMYWYRQDPGQGLRLIYYSQIVNDFQKGDIAEGYSVSREKKESFPLTVTSAQKNPTAFYLCASTGSGSYFTDTQYFGPGTRLTVL.

CDR3 bases: TGTGCCAGCAGTGAAACCCGGCGAGGTACAGATACGCAGTATTTT. It codes for CASSETRRGTDTQYF. The chain has TRBV6-1 and TRBJ2-3; no firm D call. CDR3 length: 15 amino acids. Germline CDR1 reads MNHNS; CDR2 reads SASEGT. The V end lost 2 bases, the J end lost 3 bases, and 12 bases lay between the germline ends.

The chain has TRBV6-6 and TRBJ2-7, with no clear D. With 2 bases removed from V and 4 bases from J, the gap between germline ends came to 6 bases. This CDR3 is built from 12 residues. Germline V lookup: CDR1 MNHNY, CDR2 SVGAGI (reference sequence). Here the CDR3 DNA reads TGTGCCAGCAGTTACGTAGCTTACGAGCAGTACTTC. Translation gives CASSYVAYEQYF.

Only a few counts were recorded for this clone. The CDR3 region is CASSLGLGRNTGELFF. Written as DNA, the CDR3 is TGTGCCAGCAGTTTGGGGCTGGGAAGAAACACCGGGGAGCTGTTTTTT. The chain has TRBV27 and TRBJ2-2; TRBD1 is a possible D gene (5 bases). Germline V gene lookup returns CDR1 MNHEY and CDR2 SMNVEV (reference sequence). The CDR3 covers 16 residues. The V end was cut by 3 bases, the J end by 2 bases, with 13 bases between.

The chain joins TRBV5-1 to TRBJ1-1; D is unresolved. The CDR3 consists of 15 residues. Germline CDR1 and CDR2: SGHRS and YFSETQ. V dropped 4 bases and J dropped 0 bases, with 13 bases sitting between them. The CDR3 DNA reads TGCGCCAGCAGCCCGGTAGCGGGGATGAACACTGAAGCTTTCTTT. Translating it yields CASSPVAGMNTEAFF.

CDR3 amino acids: CASRIRTGRSDTQYF. The CDR3 DNA sequence: TGTGCCAGCCGAATCAGAACAGGAAGGTCAGATACGCAGTATTTT. J is TRBJ2-3 and V is TRBV6-5, with a weak D call TRBD1 (5 bases). The CDR3 consists of 15 residues. Germline V gene sequence: CDR1 MNHEY, CDR2 SVGAGI. Trimming cost V 8 bases and J 4 bases, with 19 bases left between them.

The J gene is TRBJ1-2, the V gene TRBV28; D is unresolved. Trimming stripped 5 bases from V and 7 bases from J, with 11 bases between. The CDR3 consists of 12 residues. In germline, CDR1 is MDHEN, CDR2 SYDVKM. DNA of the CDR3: TGTGCCAGCAGTCCAGGACTGTCTGGCTACACCTTC. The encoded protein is CASSPGLSGYTF.